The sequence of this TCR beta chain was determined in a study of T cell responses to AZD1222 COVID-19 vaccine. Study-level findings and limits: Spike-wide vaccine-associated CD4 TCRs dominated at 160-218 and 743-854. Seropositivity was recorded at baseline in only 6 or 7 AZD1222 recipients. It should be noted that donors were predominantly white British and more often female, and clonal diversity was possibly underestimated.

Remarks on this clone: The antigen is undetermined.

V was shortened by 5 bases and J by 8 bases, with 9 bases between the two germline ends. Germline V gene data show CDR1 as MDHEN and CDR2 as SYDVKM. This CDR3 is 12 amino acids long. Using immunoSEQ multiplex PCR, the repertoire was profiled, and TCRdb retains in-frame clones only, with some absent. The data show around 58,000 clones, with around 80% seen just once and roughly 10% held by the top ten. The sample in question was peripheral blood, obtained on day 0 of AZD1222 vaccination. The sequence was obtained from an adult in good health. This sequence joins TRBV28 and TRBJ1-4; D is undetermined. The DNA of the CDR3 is TGTGCCAGCAGTATGATTGGAGAAAAACTGTTTTTT. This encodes CASSMIGEKLFF. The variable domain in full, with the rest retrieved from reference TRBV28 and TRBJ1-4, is DVKVTQSSRYLVKRTGEKVFLECVQDMDHENMFWYRQDPGLGLRLIYFSYDVKMKEKGDIPEGYSVSREKKERFSLILESASTNQTSMYLCASSMIGEKLFFGSGTQLSVL.